One sample yielded the 24 T cell receptor beta chains listed below, sequenced in a study of OX40 agonist ivuxolimab in advanced cancers. The assay was immunoSEQ multiplex PCR, and TCRdb's table has in-frame clones only and misses some. The data contain roughly 86,000 clones, around nine tenths of them singletons. The sequencing here drew on CD4+ or CD8+ T cells sorted from blood, taken in a trial of the OX40 agonist ivuxolimab. These receptors all come from an adult with an advanced solid tumor such as melanoma, head and neck, liver or kidney cancer.

Sample share makes this clone medium-sized (0.01 to 0.1%). The rearrangement joins TRBV7-2 to TRBJ1-2, with a possible D match to TRBD1 (6 bases). Trimming removed 0 bases at V and 7 bases at J, with 15 bases between. Germline V gene sequence: CDR1 SGHTA, CDR2 FQGNSA. The CDR3 is 15 residues long. The CDR3 region is CASSLADGGRAGYTF. CDR3 DNA: TGTGCCAGCAGCTTAGCGGATGGGGGGCGCGCTGGCTACACCTTC. The whole variable domain, filled in from reference TRBV7-2 and TRBJ1-2, reads GAGVSQSPSNKVTEKGKDVELRCDPISGHTALYWYRQSLGQGLEFLIYFQGNSAPDKSGLPSDRFSAERTGGSVSTLTIQRTQQEDSAVYLCASSLADGGRAGYTFGSGTRLTVV.

The sample holds one count of this clone. The rearrangement uses TRBV11-1 and TRBJ1-1, with D hard to call. Germline CDR1 and CDR2: SGHAT and FQDESV (reference sequence). This CDR3 has 13 amino acids. Trimming removed 3 bases at V and 3 bases at J, with 8 bases between. The CDR3 DNA is TGTGCCAGCAGCTTCTCCCAGGACACTGAAGCTTTCTTT. Amino acid sequence: CASSFSQDTEAFF.

The genes are TRBV29-1 and TRBJ1-1; 7 positions agree with TRBD1. Trimming at V came to 6 bases and at J to 7 bases, leaving 8 bases not matched to a gene. CDR1 and CDR2 from the germline V gene are SQVTM and ANQGSEA. The CDR3 sequence is 12 residues long. The chain's CDR3 is CSVSWGTVEAFF. For the CDR3, the DNA is TGCAGCGTCTCTTGGGGGACAGTTGAAGCTTTCTTT. Drawing the rest from reference TRBV29-1 and TRBJ1-1, the complete variable domain is SAVISQKPSRDICQRGTSLTIQCQVDSQVTMMFWYRQQPGQSLTLIATANQGSEATYESGFVIDKFPISRPNLTFSTLTVSNMSPEDSSIYLCSVSWGTVEAFFGQGTRLTVV.

The chain uses TRBV7-9 and TRBJ2-5; no definite D call. V was trimmed by 0 bases and J by 5 bases, leaving 10 bases between them. This CDR3 has 14 residues. Germline CDR1 SEHNR, CDR2 FQNEAQ (reference sequence). CDR3 residues: CASSLAGKTETQYF. The DNA of the CDR3 is TGTGCCAGCAGCTTAGCAGGAAAAACGGAGACCCAGTACTTC.

The chain carries TRBV6-5 and TRBJ1-1, with a possible D match to TRBD1 (6 bases). CDR3 size: 15 residues. The V gene lost 5 bases and the J gene lost 1 base, with 14 bases spanning the gap. Germline CDR1 and CDR2: MNHEY and SVGAGI. The CDR3 DNA is TGTGCCAGCAGTATTCGACGGGGGGCGAACACTGAAGCTTTCTTT. Translation gives CASSIRRGANTEAFF.

V is TRBV5-4 and J is TRBJ1-3; D is unclear. Germline V gene data show CDR1 as SGHNT and CDR2 as YYREEE (reference sequence). The CDR3 spans 15 residues. V was cut by 1 base and J by 4 bases, with 12 bases left in between. CDR3 in DNA: TGTGCCAGCAGCTTGACTGGAAAACGCGGAAACACCATATATTTT. Amino acids: CASSLTGKRGNTIYF.

This rearrangement joins TRBV6-1 to TRBJ1-1, with D tentatively TRBD1 (5 bases). The CDR3 loop spans 13 amino acids. V lost 0 bases, J lost 5 bases, and 7 bases lay in between. Germline lookup yields CDR1 MNHNS and CDR2 SASEGT. The CDR3 reads CASSEARGTEAFF. The CDR3 DNA is TGTGCCAGCAGTGAAGCGAGGGGAACTGAAGCTTTCTTT.

This clone was counted a few times. The rearrangement uses TRBV5-1 and TRBJ1-4; no definite D call. Germline V CDR1 and CDR2: SGHRS, YFSETQ. This CDR3 is built from 14 residues. V was clipped by 0 bases and J by 8 bases, with 11 bases between them. The CDR3 reads CASSLGPTEEKLFF. As DNA, the CDR3 is TGCGCCAGCAGCTTGGGGCCCACGGAAGAAAAACTGTTTTTT.

The chain joins TRBV6-1 to TRBJ2-1, with D tentatively TRBD2 (6 bases). V was clipped by 6 bases and J by 0 bases, with 12 bases between them. Germline loops: CDR1 MNHNS, CDR2 SASEGT. This CDR3 contains 15 residues. The CDR3 DNA follows: TGTGCCAGCAGATGGGGACTCAGCTCCTACAATGAGCAGTTCTTC. Residues: CASRWGLSSYNEQFF.

The J gene is TRBJ1-2, the V gene TRBV5-1; D call uncertain. Between the trimmed V and J ends, which lost 0 bases and 8 bases, there was a span of 14 bases. CDR1 is SGHRS, CDR2 YFSETQ, per germline. CDR3 size: 14 residues. The DNA of the CDR3 is TGCGCCAGCAGCTTGGAGAAAGCCACAATGGGCTACACCTTC. Amino acids: CASSLEKATMGYTF.

This chain uses TRBV5-1 with TRBJ1-5, with D possibly being TRBD1 (6 bases). CDR1 is SGHRS, CDR2 YFSETQ, per germline. CDR3 length: 15 residues. The germline V and J ends were trimmed by 4 bases and 5 bases, with 16 bases remaining between them. DNA for the CDR3: TGCGCCAGCAGCCCCTGGGGGGGGGCTGATCAGCCCCAGCATTTT. Protein product: CASSPWGGADQPQHF.

V usage is TRBV5-4 and J usage is TRBJ2-7, with D possibly being TRBD1 or TRBD2 (5 bases each). V lost 4 bases and J lost 5, with 19 bases in between. From germline, CDR1 is SGHNT and CDR2 YYREEE (reference sequence). The CDR3 runs 15 residues. CDR3: CASSDPGRVVHEQYF. The CDR3 DNA reads TGTGCCAGCAGCGATCCGGGACGGGTGGTTCACGAGCAGTACTTC.

V and J are TRBV30 and TRBJ2-4, with D unresolved. This CDR3 has 11 amino acids. V was pared by 0 bases and J by 5 bases, with 2 bases between. The germline V gene encodes CDR1 GTSNPN and CDR2 SVGIG (reference sequence). CDR3 sequence (DNA): TGTGCCTGGAGTGTACAAAACATTCAGTACTTC. This encodes CAWSVQNIQYF. The variable domain in full, with the rest retrieved from reference TRBV30 and TRBJ2-4, is SQTIHQWPATLVQPVGSPLSLECTVEGTSNPNLYWYRQAAGRGLQLLFYSVGIGQISSEVPQNLSASRPQDRQFILSSKKLLLSDSGFYLCAWSVQNIQYFGAGTRLSVL.

The V and J genes are TRBV28 and TRBJ1-2; D uncertain. The CDR3 runs 12 residues. V lost 4 bases and J 8 bases, leaving 11 bases between the germline ends. In germline, CDR1 is MDHEN, CDR2 SYDVKM. DNA of the CDR3: TGTGCCAGCAGTTCGCTCCGTAGAGGCTACACCTTC. It encodes CASSSLRRGYTF.

A note on this clone: With a much larger clone just one base away, this may be a read error. Within the sample, other DNA sequences also encode this same CDR3. The rearrangement joins TRBV7-7 to TRBJ1-1; D remains unclear. Germline CDR1 is SSHAT and CDR2 is FNYEAQ (reference sequence). CDR3 length: 13 amino acids. CDR3 amino acids: CASSLDMNTEAFF. For the CDR3, the DNA is TGTGCTAGCAGCTTAGATATGAACACTGAAGCTTTCTTT.

CDR3 loop: CASSPPGRRWDGYTF. CDR3 in DNA: TGTGCCAGCAGCCCCCCCGGAAGACGATGGGATGGCTACACCTTC. The J gene is TRBJ1-2, the V gene TRBV5-4; D ambiguous. The CDR3 is 15 residues long. The germline CDR1 and CDR2 sequences are SGHNT and YYREEE (reference sequence). V lost 4 bases and J lost 6, with 19 bases in between.

The rearrangement links TRBV10-3 to TRBJ2-3, with 10 bases fitting TRBD2. The CDR3 is made up of 14 amino acids. Trimming took 9 bases from V and 7 from J; bases not matched to a gene: 10. Germline V gene sequence: CDR1 ENHRY, CDR2 SYGVKD. CDR3: CAISSGGAAYTQYF. The CDR3, as DNA: TGTGCCATTTCGAGCGGGGGGGCGGCTTATACGCAGTATTTT.

The chain is built from TRBV5-6 and TRBJ1-1; D is possibly TRBD1 (6 bases). V lost 4 bases to trimming and J lost 6 bases, with 16 bases between them. This CDR3 spans 14 amino acids. The germline CDR1 and CDR2 sequences are SGHDT and YYEEEE. DNA for the CDR3: TGTGCCAGCAGCCCCGGACACAGGGTCCCTGAAGCTTTCTTT. Residues: CASSPGHRVPEAFF.

CDR3 region: CASSLRQSYSNQPQHF. In DNA, the CDR3 is TGTGCCAGCAGTTTGCGACAGTCGTATAGCAATCAGCCCCAGCATTTT. The rearrangement joins TRBV28 to TRBJ1-5, with a tentative D call TRBD1 (5 bases). The CDR3 consists of 16 residues. With 3 bases removed from V and 0 bases from J, the gap between germline ends came to 12 bases. Germline V gene lookup returns CDR1 MDHEN and CDR2 SYDVKM.

This clone was observed once. The gene calls are TRBV2 and TRBJ1-2; D is undetermined. Germline loops: CDR1 SNHLY, CDR2 FYNNEI. CDR3 length: 14 residues. The V end was cut by 3 bases, the J end by 4 bases, with 12 bases between. The CDR3 DNA follows: TGTGCCAGCAGTGAGGGAAGCTCTCTCTATGGCTACACCTTC. Translating gives CASSEGSSLYGYTF.

The chain joins TRBV5-4 to TRBJ2-7, with D possibly TRBD2 on 6 matching bases. The V end was cut by 4 bases, the J end by 1 base, with 15 bases between. The length of the CDR3 is 15 residues. CDR1 and CDR2 (germline): SGHNT, YYREEE (reference sequence). This CDR3 is CASSKQVGGSYEQYF. DNA for the CDR3: TGTGCCAGCAGCAAACAGGTCGGGGGTTCCTACGAGCAGTACTTC.

V gene TRBV30 combines with J gene TRBJ1-3; D is unclear. Trimming left V 7 bases short and J 7 bases short, with 20 bases between. The CDR3 totals 14 residues. Germline V lookup: CDR1 GTSNPN, CDR2 SVGIG (reference sequence). CDR3 DNA: TGTGCCTACGAGGAGGGAGGTCGTGGGAACACCATATATTTT. Its protein is CAYEEGGRGNTIYF.

CDR3 DNA: TGTGCCATTGCGACAGGGGAGACTACCGAGCAGTACTTC. Residues: CAIATGETTEQYF. V is TRBV10-3 and J is TRBJ2-7; 8 positions agree with TRBD1. The CDR3 covers 13 residues. The V and J ends lost 9 bases and 6 bases, in that order; junction bases with no gene match: 10. Germline CDR1 and CDR2: ENHRY and SYGVKD.

V usage is TRBV4-2 and J usage is TRBJ2-6; 7 bases match TRBD1. The CDR3 is made up of 17 amino acids. Losses at the gene ends were 5 bases for V and 2 bases for J; bases not matched to a gene: 9. Germline V gene data show CDR1 as LGHNA and CDR2 as YNFKEQ. CDR3 amino acids: CASSVPGTEAGANVLTF. CDR3 sequence (DNA): TGTGCCAGCAGCGTGCCCGGGACAGAAGCTGGGGCCAACGTCCTGACTTTC.